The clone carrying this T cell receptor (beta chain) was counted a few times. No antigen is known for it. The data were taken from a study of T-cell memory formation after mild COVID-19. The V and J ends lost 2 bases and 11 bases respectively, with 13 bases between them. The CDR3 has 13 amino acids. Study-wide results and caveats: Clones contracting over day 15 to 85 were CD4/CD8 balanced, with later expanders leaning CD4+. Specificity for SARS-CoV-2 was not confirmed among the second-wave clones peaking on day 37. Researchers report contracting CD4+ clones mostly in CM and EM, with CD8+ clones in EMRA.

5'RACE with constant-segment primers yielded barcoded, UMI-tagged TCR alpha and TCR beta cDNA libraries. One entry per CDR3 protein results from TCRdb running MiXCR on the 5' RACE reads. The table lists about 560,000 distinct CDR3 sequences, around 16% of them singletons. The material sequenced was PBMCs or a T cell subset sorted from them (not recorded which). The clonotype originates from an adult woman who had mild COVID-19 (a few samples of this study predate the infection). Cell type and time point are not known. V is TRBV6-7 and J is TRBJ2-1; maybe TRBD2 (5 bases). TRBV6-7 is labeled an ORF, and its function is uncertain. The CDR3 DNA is TGTGCCAGCAGTTACAGAGGGTCGGTTAAGCAGTTCTTC. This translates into CASSYRGSVKQFF.